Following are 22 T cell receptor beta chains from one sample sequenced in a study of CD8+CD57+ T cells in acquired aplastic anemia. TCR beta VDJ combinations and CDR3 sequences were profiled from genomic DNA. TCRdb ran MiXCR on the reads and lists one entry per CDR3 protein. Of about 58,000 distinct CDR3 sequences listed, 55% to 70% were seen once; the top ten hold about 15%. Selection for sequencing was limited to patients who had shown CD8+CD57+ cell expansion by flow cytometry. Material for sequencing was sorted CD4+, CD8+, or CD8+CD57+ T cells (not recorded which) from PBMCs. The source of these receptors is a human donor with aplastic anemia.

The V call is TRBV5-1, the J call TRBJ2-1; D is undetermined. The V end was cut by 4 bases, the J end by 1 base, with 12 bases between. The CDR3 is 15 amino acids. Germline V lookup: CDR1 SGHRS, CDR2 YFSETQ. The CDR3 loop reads CASSPSSWSYNEQFF. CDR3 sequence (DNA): TGCGCCAGCAGCCCTTCTTCGTGGTCCTACAATGAGCAGTTCTTC.

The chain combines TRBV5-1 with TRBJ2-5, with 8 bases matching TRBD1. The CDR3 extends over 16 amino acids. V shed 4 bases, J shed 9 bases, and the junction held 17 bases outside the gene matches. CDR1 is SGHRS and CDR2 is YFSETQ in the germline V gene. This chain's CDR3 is CASSQDRALLGVAQYF. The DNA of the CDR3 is TGCGCCAGCAGCCAGGACAGGGCCCTCCTTGGGGTGGCCCAGTACTTC.

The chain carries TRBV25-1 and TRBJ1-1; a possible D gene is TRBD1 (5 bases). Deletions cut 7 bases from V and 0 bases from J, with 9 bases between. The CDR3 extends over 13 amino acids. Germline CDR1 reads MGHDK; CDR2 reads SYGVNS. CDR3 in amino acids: CASMVGVNTEAFF. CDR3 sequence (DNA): TGTGCCAGCATGGTAGGGGTGAACACTGAAGCTTTCTTT.

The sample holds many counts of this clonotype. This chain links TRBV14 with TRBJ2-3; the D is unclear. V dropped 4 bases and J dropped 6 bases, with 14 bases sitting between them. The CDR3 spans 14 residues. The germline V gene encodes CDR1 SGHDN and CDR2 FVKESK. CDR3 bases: TGTGCCAGCAGCCCCCCAGTGGTCCCGGATACGCAGTATTTT. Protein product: CASSPPVVPDTQYF.

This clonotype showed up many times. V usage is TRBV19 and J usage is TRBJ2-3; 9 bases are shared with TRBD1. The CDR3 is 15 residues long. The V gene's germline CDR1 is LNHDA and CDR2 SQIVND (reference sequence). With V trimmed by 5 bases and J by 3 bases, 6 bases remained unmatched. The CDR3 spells CASSGSGTGTDTQYF. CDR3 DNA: TGTGCCAGTAGTGGGTCCGGGACAGGGACAGATACGCAGTATTTT.

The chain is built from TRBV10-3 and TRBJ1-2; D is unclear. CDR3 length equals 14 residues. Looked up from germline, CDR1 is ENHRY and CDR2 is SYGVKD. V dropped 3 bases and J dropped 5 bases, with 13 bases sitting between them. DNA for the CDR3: TGTGCCATCAGTGATGTGGCAGGAGATTATGGCTACACCTTC. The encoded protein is CAISDVAGDYGYTF.

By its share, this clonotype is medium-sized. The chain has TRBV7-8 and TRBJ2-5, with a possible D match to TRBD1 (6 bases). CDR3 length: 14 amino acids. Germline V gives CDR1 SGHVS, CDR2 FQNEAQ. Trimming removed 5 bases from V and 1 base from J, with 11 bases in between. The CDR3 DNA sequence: TGTGCCAGCAGCAACGGACAGCCCCAAGAGACCCAGTACTTC. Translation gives CASSNGQPQETQYF. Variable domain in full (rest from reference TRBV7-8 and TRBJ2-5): GAGVSQSPRYKVAKRGQDVALRCDPISGHVSLFWYQQALGQGPEFLTYFQNEAQLDKSGLPSDRFFAERPEGSVSTLKIQRTQQEDSAVYLCASSNGQPQETQYFGPGTRLLVL.

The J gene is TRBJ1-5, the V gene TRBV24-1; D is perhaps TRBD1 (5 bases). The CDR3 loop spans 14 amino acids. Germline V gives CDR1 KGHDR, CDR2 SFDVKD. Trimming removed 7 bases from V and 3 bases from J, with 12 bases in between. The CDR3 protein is CATSRDGYNQPQHF. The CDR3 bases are TGTGCCACCAGCCGGGACGGCTACAATCAGCCCCAGCATTTT.

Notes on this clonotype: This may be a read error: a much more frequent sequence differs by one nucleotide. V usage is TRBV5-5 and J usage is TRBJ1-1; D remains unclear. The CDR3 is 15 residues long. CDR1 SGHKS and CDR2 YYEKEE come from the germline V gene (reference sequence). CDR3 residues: CASSLVETLNTEALF. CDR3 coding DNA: TGTGCCAGCAGCCTAGTAGAAACATTGAACACTGAAGCTCTCTTT.

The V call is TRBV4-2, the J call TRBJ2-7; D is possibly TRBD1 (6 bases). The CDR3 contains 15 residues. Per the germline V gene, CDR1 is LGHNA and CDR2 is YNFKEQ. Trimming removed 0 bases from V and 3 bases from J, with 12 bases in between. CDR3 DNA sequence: TGTGCCAGCAGCCAAGAAAAGGACAGCCTCTACGAGCAGTACGTC. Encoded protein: CASSQEKDSLYEQYV.

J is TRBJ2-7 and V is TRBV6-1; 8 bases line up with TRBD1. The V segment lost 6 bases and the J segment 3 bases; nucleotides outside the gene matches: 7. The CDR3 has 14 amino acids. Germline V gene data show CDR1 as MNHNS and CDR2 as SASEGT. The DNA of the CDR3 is TGTGCCAGCAGCTCAGGACAGGGATTCTACGAGCAGTACTTC. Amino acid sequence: CASSSGQGFYEQYF.

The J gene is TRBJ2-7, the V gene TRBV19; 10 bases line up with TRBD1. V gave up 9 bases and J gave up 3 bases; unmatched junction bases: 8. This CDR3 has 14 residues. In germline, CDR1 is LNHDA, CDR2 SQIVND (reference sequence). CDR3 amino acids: CARNWDRGYYEQYF. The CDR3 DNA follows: TGTGCCAGGAACTGGGACAGGGGATACTACGAGCAGTACTTC.

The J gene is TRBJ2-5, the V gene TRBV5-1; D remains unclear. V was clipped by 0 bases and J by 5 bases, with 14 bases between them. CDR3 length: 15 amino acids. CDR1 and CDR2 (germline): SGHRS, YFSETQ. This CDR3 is CASSLAAQRAETQYF. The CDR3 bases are TGCGCCAGCAGCTTGGCCGCACAAAGGGCTGAGACCCAGTACTTC.

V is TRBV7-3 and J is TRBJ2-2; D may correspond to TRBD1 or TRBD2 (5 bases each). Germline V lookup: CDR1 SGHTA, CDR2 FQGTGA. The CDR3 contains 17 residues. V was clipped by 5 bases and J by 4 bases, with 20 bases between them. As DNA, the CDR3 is TGTGCCAGCAGCACCGGGACCCAAGGGGTGGGCACCGGGGAGCTGTTTTTT. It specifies CASSTGTQGVGTGELFF. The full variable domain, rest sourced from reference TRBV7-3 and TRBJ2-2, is GAGVSQTPSNKVTEKGKYVELRCDPISGHTALYWYRQSLGQGPEFLIYFQGTGAADDSGLPNDRFFAVRPEGSVSTLKIQRTERGDSAVYLCASSTGTQGVGTGELFFGEGSRLTVL.

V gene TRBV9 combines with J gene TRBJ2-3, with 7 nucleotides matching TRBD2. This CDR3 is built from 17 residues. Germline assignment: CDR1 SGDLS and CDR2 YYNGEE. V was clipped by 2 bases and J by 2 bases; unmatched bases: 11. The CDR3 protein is CASSVTRASGLTDTQYF. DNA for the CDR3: TGTGCCAGCAGCGTTACTCGGGCTAGCGGTCTCACAGATACGCAGTATTTT.

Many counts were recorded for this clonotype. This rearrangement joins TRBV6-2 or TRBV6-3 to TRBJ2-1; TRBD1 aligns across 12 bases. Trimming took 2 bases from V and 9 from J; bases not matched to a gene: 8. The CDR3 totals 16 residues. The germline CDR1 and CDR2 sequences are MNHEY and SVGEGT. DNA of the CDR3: TGTGCCAGCAGTTACAGGCCGGGACAGGGGGCCGGTGAGCAGTTCTTC. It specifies CASSYRPGQGAGEQFF.

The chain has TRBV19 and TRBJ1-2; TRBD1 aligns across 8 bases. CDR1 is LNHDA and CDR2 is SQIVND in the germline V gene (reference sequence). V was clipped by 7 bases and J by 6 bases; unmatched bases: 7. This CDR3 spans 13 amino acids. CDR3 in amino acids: CASKTGESDGYTF. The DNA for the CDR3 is TGTGCCAGTAAGACAGGGGAAAGTGATGGCTACACCTTC.

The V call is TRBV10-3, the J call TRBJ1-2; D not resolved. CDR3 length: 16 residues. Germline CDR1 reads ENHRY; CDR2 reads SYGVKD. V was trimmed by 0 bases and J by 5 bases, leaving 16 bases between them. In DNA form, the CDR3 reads TGTGCCATCAGTGAGTCTATACAGCTATTGGGATATGGCTACACCTTC. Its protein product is CAISESIQLLGYGYTF.

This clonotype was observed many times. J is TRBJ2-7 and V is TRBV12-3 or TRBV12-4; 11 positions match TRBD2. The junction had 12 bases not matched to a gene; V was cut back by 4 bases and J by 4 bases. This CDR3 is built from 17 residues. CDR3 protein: CASSSLGLAGGKYEQYF. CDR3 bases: TGTGCCAGCAGTTCTCTGGGGCTAGCGGGGGGTAAGTACGAGCAGTACTTC.

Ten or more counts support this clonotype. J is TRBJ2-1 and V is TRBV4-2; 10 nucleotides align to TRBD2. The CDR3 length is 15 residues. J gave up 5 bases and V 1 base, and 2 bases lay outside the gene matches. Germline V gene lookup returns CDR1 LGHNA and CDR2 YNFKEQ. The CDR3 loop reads CASSQGTSGHNEQFF. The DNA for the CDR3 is TGTGCCAGCAGCCAAGGGACTAGCGGTCACAATGAGCAGTTCTTC.

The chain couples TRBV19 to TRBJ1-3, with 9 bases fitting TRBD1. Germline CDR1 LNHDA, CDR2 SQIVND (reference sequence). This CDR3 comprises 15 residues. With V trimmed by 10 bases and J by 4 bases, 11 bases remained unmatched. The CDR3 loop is CATTLDRGPGNTIYF. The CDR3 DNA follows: TGTGCCACCACGTTGGACAGGGGACCGGGAAACACCATATATTTT.

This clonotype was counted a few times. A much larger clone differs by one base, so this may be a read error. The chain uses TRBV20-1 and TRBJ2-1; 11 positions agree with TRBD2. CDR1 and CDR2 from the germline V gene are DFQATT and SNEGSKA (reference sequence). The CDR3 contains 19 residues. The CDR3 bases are TGCAGTGCTAGGGGGGATGGACTAGCGGGTTTTAGCTCCTACAATGAGCAGCTCTTC. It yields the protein CSARGDGLAGFSSYNEQLF.